A single sample is the source of the 9 T cell receptor beta chains below, sequenced in a study of cytomegalovirus exposure and HLA in healthy donors. Primers for the PCR totalled 60 Vbeta and 13 Jbeta. Method: immunoSEQ multiplex PCR; TCRdb's copy keeps in-frame clones and lacks some. The table records about 65,000 clones, over 50% of them present only once. The material sequenced was PBMCs. These receptors were obtained from a man aged 25 to 40 in good health and CMV-seronegative.

The table lists this clone with a few counts. The V call is TRBV9, the J call TRBJ1-1; 7 bases map to TRBD1. CDR3 length: 13 residues. V shed 5 bases, J shed 10 bases, and the junction held 11 bases outside the gene matches. The germline V gene has CDR1 SGDLS and CDR2 YYNGEE. The chain's CDR3 is CASRAPHRGGAFF. The DNA for the CDR3 is TGTGCCAGCAGGGCCCCTCACAGGGGAGGAGCTTTCTTT. Full variable domain (missing parts from reference TRBV9 and TRBJ1-1): DSGVTQTPKHLITATGQRVTLRCSPRSGDLSVYWYQQSLDQGLQFLIQYYNGEERAKGNILERFSAQQFPDLHSELNLSSLELGDSALYFCASRAPHRGGAFFGQGTRLTVV.

There are a few counts of this clone. The chain has TRBV29-1 and TRBJ1-4; 8 bases map to TRBD1. Germline-derived CDR1 and CDR2 are SQVTM and ANQGSEA. The CDR3 is made up of 15 amino acids. V shed 4 bases and J 0 bases; nucleotides not matched to a gene: 4. The CDR3 sequence is CSVVGTGSTNEKLFF. In DNA form, the CDR3 reads TGCAGCGTTGTCGGGACAGGATCAACTAATGAAAAACTGTTTTTT.

This clone turned up a few times. The V and J genes are TRBV11-1 and TRBJ2-1; TRBD2 is a possible D gene (6 bases). The CDR3 covers 15 residues. CDR1 and CDR2 from the germline V gene are SGHAT and FQDESV (reference sequence). Between the trimmed V and J ends, which lost 8 bases and 4 bases, there was a span of 18 bases. The CDR3 protein is CASGPLAGSYNEQFF. Here the CDR3 DNA reads TGTGCCAGCGGACCCCTGGCGGGGTCGTACAATGAGCAGTTCTTC.

This chain links TRBV5-1 with TRBJ1-1; TRBD1 is a possible D gene (6 bases). This CDR3 region has 14 residues. Deletions cut 3 bases from V and 6 bases from J, with 15 bases between. The germline gives CDR1 SGHRS, CDR2 YFSETQ. The CDR3 bases are TGCGCCAGCAGCTCCTTAGGGACAAATGCTGAAGCTTTCTTT. Protein product: CASSSLGTNAEAFF.

The V and J genes are TRBV30 and TRBJ2-7; 14 bases are a match to TRBD2. The germline CDR1 and CDR2 sequences are GTSNPN and SVGIG (reference sequence). The CDR3 is 16 amino acids. V was clipped by 2 bases and J by 3 bases; unmatched bases: 6. CDR3 bases: TGTGCCTGGAGTATGTGGACTAGCGGGGGGAGCTACGAGCAGTACTTC. Its translation: CAWSMWTSGGSYEQYF.

CDR3 sequence (DNA): TGTGCCACCGCAAAAATCTTACAGGGTGATCAGCCCCAGCATTTT. Amino acids: CATAKILQGDQPQHF. The chain is built from TRBV6-1 and TRBJ1-5; the D gene is possibly TRBD1 (6 bases). Germline lookup yields CDR1 MNHNS and CDR2 SASEGT. The CDR3 consists of 15 residues. The V gene lost 10 bases and the J gene lost 5 bases, with 21 bases spanning the gap.

This rearrangement joins TRBV7-3 to TRBJ1-6, with D possibly being TRBD1 (6 bases). V was cut by 5 bases and J by 6 bases, with 11 bases left in between. The germline V gene has CDR1 SGHTA and CDR2 FQGTGA. This CDR3 comprises 14 residues. The CDR3 reads CASSRGQPNSPLHF. In DNA form, the CDR3 reads TGTGCCAGCAGCCGTGGACAGCCTAATTCACCCCTCCACTTT.

This CDR3 reads CASSYTGTGNTEAFF. The CDR3 nucleotides read TGTGCCAGCAGTTACACGGGGACAGGGAACACTGAAGCTTTCTTT. This chain uses TRBV6-5 with TRBJ1-1; 8 positions agree with TRBD1. V was pared by 2 bases and J by 1 base, with 3 bases of the junction left unmatched. In germline, CDR1 is MNHEY, CDR2 SVGAGI. The CDR3 spans 15 residues.

The rearrangement links TRBV5-4 to TRBJ2-1, with TRBD2 matching over 16 bases. Germline V gene data show CDR1 as SGHNT and CDR2 as YYREEE (reference sequence). Trimming removed 4 bases from V and 0 bases from J; junction bases left unmatched: 7. The CDR3 length is 19 residues. The CDR3 here is CASSQRGLAGGLSYNEQFF. The CDR3, as DNA: TGTGCCAGCAGCCAAAGGGGACTAGCGGGGGGGCTCTCCTACAATGAGCAGTTCTTC.